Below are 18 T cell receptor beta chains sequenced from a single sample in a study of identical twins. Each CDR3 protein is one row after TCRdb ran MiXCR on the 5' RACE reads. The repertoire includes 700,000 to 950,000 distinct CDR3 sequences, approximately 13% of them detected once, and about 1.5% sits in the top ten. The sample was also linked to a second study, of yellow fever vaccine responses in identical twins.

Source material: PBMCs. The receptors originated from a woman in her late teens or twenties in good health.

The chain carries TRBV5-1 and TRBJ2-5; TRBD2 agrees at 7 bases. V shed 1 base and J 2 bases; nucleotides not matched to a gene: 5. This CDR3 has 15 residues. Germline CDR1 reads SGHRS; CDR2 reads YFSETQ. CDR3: CASSLQGGSQETQYF. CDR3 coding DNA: TGCGCCAGCAGCTTGCAAGGCGGGAGTCAAGAGACCCAGTACTTC.

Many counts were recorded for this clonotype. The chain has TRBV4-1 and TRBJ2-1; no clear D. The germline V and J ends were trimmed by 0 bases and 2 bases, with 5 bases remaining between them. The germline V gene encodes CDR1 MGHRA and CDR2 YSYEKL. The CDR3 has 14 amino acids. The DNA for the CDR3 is TGCGCCAGCAGCCAAGAGGGGACCTACAATGAGCAGTTCTTC. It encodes CASSQEGTYNEQFF.

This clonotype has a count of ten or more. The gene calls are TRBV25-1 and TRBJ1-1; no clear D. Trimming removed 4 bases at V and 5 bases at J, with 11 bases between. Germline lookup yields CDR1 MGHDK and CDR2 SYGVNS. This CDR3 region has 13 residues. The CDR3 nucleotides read TGTGCCAGCAGTGGTACAGAATTGACTGAAGCTTTCTTT. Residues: CASSGTELTEAFF.

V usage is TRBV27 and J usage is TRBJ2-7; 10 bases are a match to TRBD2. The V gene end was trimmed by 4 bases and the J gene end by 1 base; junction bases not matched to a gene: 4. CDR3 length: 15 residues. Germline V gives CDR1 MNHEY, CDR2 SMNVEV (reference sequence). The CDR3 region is CASSSSGRGSYEQYF. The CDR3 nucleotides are TGTGCCAGCAGTTCTAGCGGGAGAGGGTCCTACGAGCAGTACTTC.

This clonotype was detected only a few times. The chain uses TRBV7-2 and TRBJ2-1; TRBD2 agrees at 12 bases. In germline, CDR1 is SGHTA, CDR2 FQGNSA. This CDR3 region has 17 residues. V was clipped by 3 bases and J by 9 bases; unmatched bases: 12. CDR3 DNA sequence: TGTGCCAGCAGCTTTCTTGGGGCTAGCGGGGGGGCTCTTGAGCAGTTCTTC. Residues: CASSFLGASGGALEQFF.

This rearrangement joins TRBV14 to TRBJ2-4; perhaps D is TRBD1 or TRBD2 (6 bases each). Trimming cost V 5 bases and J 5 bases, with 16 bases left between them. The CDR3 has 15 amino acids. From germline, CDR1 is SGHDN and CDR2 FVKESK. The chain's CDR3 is CASSASPGAQNIQYF. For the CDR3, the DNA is TGTGCCAGCAGCGCATCCCCGGGGGCTCAAAACATTCAGTACTTC.

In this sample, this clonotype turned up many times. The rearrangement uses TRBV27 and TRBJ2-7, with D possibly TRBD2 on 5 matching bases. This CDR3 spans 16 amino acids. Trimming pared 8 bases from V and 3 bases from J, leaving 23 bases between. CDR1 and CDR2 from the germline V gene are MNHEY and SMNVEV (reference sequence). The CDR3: CASASLATGVVYEQYF. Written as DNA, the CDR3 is TGTGCCAGCGCTAGTTTAGCCACCGGGGTCGTCTACGAGCAGTACTTC.

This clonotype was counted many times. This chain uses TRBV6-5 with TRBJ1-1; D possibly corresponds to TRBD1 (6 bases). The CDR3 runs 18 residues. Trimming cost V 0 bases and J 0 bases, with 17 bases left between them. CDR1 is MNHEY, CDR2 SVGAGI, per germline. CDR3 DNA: TGTGCCAGCAGTTACTCGTCCCACGGACAGACTTTGAACACTGAAGCTTTCTTT. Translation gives CASSYSSHGQTLNTEAFF.

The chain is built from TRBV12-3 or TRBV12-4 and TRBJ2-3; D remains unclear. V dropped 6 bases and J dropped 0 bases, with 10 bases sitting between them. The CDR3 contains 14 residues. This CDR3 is CASRTLTSTDTQYF. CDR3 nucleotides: TGTGCCAGCAGAACATTGACTAGCACAGATACGCAGTATTTT.

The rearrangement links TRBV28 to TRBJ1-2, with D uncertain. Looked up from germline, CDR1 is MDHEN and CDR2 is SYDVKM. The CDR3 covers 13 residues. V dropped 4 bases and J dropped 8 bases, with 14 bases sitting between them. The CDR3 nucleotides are TGTGCCAGCAGTTCCCGGCCCCCGGGAGGCTACACCTTC. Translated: CASSSRPPGGYTF.

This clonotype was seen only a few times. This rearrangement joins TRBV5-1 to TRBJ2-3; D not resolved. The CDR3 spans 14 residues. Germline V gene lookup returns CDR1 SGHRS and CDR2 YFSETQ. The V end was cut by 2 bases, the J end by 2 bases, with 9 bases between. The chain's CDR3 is CASSFEVNTDTQYF. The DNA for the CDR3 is TGCGCCAGCAGCTTCGAGGTCAACACAGATACGCAGTATTTT.

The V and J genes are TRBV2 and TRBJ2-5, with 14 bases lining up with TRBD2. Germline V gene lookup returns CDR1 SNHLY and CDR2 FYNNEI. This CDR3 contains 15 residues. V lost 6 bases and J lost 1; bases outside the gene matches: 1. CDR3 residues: CASRGTSGGQETQYF. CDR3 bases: TGTGCCAGCAGGGGGACTAGCGGGGGCCAAGAGACCCAGTACTTC.

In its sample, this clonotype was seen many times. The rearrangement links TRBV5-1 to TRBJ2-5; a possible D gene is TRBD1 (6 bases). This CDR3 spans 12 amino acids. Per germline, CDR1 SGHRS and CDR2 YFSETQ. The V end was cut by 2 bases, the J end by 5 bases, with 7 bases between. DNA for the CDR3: TGCGCCAGCAGCTTTACAGGGGAGACCCAGTACTTC. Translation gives CASSFTGETQYF.

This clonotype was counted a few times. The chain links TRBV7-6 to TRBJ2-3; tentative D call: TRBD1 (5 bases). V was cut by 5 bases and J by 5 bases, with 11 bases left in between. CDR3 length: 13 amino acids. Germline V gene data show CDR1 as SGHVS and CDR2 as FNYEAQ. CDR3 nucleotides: TGTGCCAGCAGCCCCGGACACTTAGATACGCAGTATTTT. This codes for CASSPGHLDTQYF.

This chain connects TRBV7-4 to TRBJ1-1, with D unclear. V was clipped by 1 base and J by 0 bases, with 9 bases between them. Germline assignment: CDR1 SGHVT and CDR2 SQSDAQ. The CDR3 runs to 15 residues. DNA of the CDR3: TGTGCCAGCAGCTTAGATAACATCTTGAACACTGAAGCTTTCTTT. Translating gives CASSLDNILNTEAFF.

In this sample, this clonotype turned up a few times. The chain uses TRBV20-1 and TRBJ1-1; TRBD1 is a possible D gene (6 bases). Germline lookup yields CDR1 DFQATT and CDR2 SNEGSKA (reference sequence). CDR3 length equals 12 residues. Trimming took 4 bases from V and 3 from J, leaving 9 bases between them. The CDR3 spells CSAIKGDTEAFF. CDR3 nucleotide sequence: TGCAGTGCTATTAAGGGGGACACTGAAGCTTTCTTT.

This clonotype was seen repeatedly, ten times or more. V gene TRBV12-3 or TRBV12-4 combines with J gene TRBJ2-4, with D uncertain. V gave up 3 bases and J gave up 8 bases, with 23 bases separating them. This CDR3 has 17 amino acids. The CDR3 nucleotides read TGTGCCAGCAGTTTGCCGAGAGACAATCATGGTCAAGACATTCAGTACTTC. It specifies CASSLPRDNHGQDIQYF.

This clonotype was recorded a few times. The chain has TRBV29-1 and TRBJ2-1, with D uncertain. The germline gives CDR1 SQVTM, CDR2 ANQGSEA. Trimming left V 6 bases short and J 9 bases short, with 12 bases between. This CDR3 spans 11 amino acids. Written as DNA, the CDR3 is TGCAGCGTCAGAAGTTGGAGTGAGCAGTTCTTC. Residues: CSVRSWSEQFF.